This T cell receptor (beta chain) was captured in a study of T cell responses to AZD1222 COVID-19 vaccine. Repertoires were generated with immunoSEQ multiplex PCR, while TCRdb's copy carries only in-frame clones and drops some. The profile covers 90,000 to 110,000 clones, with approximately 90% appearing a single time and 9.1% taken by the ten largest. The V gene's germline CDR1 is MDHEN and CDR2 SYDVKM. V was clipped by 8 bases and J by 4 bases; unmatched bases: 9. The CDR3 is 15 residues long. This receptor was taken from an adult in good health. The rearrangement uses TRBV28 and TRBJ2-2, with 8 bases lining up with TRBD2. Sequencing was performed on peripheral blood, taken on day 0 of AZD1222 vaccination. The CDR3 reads CASQRGGPTTGELFF. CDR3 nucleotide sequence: TGTGCCAGCCAACGGGGGGGACCCACCACCGGGGAGCTGTTTTTT.